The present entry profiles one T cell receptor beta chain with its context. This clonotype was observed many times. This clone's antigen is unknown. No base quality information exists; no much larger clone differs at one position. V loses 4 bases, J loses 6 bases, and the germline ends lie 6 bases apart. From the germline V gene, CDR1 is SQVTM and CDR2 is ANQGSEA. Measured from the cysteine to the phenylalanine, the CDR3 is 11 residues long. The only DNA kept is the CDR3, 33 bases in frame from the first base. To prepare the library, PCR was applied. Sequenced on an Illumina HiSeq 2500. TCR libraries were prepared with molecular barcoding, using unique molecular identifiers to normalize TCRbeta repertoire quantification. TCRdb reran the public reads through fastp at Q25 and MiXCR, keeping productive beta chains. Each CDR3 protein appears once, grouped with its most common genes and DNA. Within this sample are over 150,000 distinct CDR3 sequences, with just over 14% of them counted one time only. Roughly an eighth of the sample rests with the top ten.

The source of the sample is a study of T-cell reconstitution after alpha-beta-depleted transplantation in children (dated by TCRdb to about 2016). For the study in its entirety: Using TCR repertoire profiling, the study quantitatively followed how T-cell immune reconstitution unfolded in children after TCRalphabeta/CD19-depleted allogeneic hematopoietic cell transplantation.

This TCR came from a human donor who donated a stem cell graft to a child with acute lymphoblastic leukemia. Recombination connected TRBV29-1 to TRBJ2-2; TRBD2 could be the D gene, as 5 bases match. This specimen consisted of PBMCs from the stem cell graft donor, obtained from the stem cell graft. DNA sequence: TGCAGCGTTGCCGGGGCCGGGGAGCTGTTTTTT. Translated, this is CSVAGAGELFF.